This T cell receptor (beta chain) was retrieved from a study of regulatory T cells in long-lasting Graves disease. Time point: newly diagnosed GD, antithyroid drugs for less than 3 months. With RNA extracted from PBMCs as input, the TCR library was made. To make TCR beta libraries, researchers used iRepertoire HTBI primers and Arm-PCR of CDR3 regions. TCRdb used MiXCR to reprocess the multiplex PCR reads, holding one entry per CDR3 protein. Among more than 450,000 distinct CDR3 sequences listed, approximately 12% were seen once. Trimming removed 2 bases from V and 9 bases from J; junction bases left unmatched: 6. Germline CDR1 and CDR2: SGHNT and YENEEA. The CDR3 is 15 amino acids. This clonotype was counted between two and nine times. Separately, the same data were catalogued under a study of T cells in Graves' hyperthyroidism and ophthalmopathy.

The material sequenced was peripheral blood mononuclear cells (PBMCs), taken at new diagnosis, from a patient treated with antithyroid drugs. The rearrangement links TRBV11-3 to TRBJ2-1; 11 positions agree with TRBD2. The origin of this receptor is a woman in her 30s with Graves disease. For the CDR3, the DNA is TGTGCCAGCAGCTTAACGCTAGCGGGAGGTTCTGAGCAGTTCTTC. Protein product: CASSLTLAGGSEQFF.